Below, one TCR beta chain is given with its context. Its antigen is undetermined. The PCR ran on 60 Vbeta and 13 Jbeta primers. Sequenced by immunoSEQ multiplex PCR; TCRdb stores in-frame clones only, minus some. The table lists 75,000 to 95,000 clones. This specimen belongs to a study of cytomegalovirus exposure and HLA in healthy donors. Whole-study context: From HLA-typed donors, an early data release held tens of millions of unique TCRs. Of about 390 genotyped donors, roughly 81% grouped in the Caucasian-associated ancestry cluster. Regarding the study as a whole: Later analysis suggested most CMV-associated TCR beta chains were HLA-restricted.

This CDR3 has 15 residues. The germline gives CDR1 MNHEY, CDR2 SMNVEV (reference sequence). The ends were cut back, 2 bases at V and 4 bases at J, with 12 bases in the middle. V and J are TRBV27 and TRBJ1-5, with D maybe TRBD1 (6 bases). The sequenced sample consisted of PBMCs. This TCR was recovered from a woman aged 60-75 years in good health and CMV-seronegative. The CDR3 DNA follows: TGTGCCAGCAGTTTAACACGACAGGAGAATCAGCCCCAGCATTTT. This translates into CASSLTRQENQPQHF.